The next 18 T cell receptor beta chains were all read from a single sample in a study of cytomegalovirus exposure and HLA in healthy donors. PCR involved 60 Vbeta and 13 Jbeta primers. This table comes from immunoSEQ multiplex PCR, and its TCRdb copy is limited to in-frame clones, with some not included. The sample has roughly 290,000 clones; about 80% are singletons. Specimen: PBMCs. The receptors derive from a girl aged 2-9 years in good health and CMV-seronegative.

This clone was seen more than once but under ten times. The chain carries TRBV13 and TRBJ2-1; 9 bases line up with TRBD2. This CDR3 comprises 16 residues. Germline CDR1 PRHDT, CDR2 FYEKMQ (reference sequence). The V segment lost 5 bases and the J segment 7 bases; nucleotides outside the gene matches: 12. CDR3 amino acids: CASSPPLAGSTNEQFF. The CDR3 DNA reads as TGTGCCAGCAGCCCACCCCTAGCGGGGTCTACTAATGAGCAGTTCTTC.

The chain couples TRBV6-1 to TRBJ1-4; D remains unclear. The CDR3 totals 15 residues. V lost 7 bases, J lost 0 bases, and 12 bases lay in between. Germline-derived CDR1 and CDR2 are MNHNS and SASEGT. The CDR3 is CASNHQVATNEKLFF. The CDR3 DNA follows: TGTGCCAGCAATCATCAGGTGGCAACTAATGAAAAACTGTTTTTT.

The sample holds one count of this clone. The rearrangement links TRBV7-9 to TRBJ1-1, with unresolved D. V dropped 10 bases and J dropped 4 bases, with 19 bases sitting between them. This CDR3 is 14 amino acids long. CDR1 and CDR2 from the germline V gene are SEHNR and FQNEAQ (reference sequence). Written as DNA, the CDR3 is TGTGCCACCAGGTCGCGGAGTAGAGGCACTGAAGCTTTCTTT. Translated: CATRSRSRGTEAFF.

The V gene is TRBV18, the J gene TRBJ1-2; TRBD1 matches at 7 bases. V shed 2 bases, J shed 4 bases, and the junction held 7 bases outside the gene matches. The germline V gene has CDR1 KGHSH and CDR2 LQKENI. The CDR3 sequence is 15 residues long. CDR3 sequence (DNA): TGTGCCAGCTCACCATCGGCAGGGGGACCCTATGGCTACACCTTC. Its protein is CASSPSAGGPYGYTF. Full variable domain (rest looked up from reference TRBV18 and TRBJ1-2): NAGVMQNPRHLVRRRGQEARLRCSPMKGHSHVYWYRQLPEEGLKFMVYLQKENIIDESGMPKERFSAEFPKEGPSILRIQQVVRGDSAAYFCASSPSAGGPYGYTFGSGTRLTVV.

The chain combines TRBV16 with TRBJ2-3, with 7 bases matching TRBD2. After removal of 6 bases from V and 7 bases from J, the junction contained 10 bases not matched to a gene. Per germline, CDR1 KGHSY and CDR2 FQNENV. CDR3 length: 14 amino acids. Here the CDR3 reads CASSPATSLNTQYF. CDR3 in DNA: TGTGCCAGCAGTCCAGCGACTAGCCTAAATACGCAGTATTTT. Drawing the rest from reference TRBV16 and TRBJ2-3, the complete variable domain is GEEVAQTPKHLVRGEGQKAKLYCAPIKGHSYVFWYQQVLKNEFKFLISFQNENVFDETGMPKERFSAKCLPNSPCSLEIQATKLEDSAVYFCASSPATSLNTQYFGPGTRLTVL.

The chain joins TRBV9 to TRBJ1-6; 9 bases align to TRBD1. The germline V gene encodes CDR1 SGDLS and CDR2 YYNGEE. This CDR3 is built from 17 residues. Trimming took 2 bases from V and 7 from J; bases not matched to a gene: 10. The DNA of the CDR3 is TGTGCCAGCAGCGTGTCACAGGGGGCGGGTAGGAATTCACCCCTCCACTTT. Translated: CASSVSQGAGRNSPLHF.

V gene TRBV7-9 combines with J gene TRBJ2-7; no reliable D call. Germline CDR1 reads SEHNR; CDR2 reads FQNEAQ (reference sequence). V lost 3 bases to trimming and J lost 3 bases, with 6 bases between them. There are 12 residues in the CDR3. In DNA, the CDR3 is TGTGCCAGCAGCTTTACTGGCTACGAGCAGTACTTC. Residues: CASSFTGYEQYF.

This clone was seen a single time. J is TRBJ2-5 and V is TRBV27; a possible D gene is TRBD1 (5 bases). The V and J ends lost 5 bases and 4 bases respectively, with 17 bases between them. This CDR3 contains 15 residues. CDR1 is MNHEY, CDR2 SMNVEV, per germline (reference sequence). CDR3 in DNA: TGTGCCAGCAGTCCAGGGTACGGTCTCCTAGAGACCCAGTACTTC. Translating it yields CASSPGYGLLETQYF.

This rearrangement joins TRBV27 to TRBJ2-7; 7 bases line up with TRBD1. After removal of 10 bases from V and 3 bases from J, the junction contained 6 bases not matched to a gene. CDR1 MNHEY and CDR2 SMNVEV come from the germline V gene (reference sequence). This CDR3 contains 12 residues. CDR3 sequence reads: CATGDSYYEQYF. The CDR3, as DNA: TGTGCCACCGGGGACAGTTACTACGAGCAGTACTTC.

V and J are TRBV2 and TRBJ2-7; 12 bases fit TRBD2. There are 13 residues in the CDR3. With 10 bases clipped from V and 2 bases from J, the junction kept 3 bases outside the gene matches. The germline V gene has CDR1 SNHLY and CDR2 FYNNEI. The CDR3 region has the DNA TGTGCCACTTCTAGCGGGAGGGCCTACGAGCAGTACTTC. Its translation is CATSSGRAYEQYF.

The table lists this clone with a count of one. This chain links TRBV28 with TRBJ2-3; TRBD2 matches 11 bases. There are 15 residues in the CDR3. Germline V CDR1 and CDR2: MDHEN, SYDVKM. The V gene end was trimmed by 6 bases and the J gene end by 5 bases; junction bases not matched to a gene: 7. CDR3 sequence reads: CASRGSGGAGDTQYF. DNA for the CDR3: TGTGCCAGCAGGGGTAGCGGGGGGGCGGGAGATACGCAGTATTTT.

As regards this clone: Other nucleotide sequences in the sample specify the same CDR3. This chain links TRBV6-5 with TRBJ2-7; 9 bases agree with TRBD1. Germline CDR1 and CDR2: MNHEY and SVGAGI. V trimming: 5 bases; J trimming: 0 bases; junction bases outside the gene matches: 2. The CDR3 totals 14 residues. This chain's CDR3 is CASSPGQGSYEQYF. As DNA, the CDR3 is TGTGCCAGCAGTCCGGGACAGGGCTCCTACGAGCAGTACTTC.

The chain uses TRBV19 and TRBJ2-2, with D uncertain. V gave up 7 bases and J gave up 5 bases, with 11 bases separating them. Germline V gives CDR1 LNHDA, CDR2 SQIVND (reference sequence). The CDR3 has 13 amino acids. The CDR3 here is CASTKRSTGELFF. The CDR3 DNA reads TGTGCCAGTACGAAGCGATCAACCGGGGAGCTGTTTTTT.

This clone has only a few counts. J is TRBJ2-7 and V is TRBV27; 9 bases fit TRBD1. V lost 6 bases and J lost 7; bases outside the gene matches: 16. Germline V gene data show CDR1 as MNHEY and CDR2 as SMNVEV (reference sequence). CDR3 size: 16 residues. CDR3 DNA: TGTGCCAGCAGCGTAGCAGCCGGGACAGGGACCTTGGAGCAGTACTTC. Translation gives CASSVAAGTGTLEQYF.

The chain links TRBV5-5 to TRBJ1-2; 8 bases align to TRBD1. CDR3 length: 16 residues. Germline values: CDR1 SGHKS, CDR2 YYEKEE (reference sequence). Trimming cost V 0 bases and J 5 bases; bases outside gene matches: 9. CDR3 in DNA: TGTGCCAGCAGCTTGGCCCGACAGGGGATAGCGTATGGCTACACCTTC. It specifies CASSLARQGIAYGYTF.

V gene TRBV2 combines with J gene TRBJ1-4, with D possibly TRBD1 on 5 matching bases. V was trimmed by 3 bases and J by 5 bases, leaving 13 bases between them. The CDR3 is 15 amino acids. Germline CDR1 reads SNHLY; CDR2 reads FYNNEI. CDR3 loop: CASSDPGGNNEKLFF. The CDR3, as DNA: TGTGCCAGCAGTGATCCGGGGGGAAACAATGAAAAACTGTTTTTT.

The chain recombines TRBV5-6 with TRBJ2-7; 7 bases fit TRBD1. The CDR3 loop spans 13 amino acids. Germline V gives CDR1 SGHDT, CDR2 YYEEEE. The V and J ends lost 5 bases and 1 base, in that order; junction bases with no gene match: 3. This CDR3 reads CASRTGKSYEQYF. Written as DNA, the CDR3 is TGTGCCAGCAGGACAGGGAAATCCTACGAGCAGTACTTC.

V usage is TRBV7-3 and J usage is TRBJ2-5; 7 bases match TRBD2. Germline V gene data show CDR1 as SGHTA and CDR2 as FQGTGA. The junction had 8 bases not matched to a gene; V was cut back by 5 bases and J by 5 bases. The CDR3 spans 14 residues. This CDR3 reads CASSPSAGYETQYF. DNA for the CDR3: TGTGCCAGCAGCCCCTCAGCGGGATACGAGACCCAGTACTTC.